These T cell receptor beta chains were read from a single sample in a study of OX40 agonist ivuxolimab in advanced cancers. Assay used: immunoSEQ multiplex PCR; TCRdb lists only in-frame clones, some missing. The sample yields 50,000 or so clones, 70% to 90% seen once. The sequencing here drew on CD4+ or CD8+ T cells sorted from blood, taken in a trial of the OX40 agonist ivuxolimab. These receptor sequences come from an adult with an advanced solid tumor such as melanoma, head and neck, liver or kidney cancer. Each CDR3 is given without its conserved first and last residue. Fields, in order: CDR3 protein, clone size, J gene, V gene. Rows give clone size only sometimes, using once, few, many, or a class for an expanded clone.

cdr3_aa: ASSVEEADTQY
clone_size: .
j_call: TRBJ2-3
v_call: TRBV9

cdr3_aa: ASSLGQGGPQH
clone_size: .
j_call: TRBJ1-5
v_call: TRBV28

cdr3_aa: ASSVGGQLPYEQY
clone_size: .
j_call: TRBJ2-7
v_call: TRBV9

cdr3_aa: ASSSSGSYEQY
clone_size: .
j_call: TRBJ2-7
v_call: TRBV27

cdr3_aa: ASSGRQGRSKLF
clone_size: few
j_call: TRBJ1-4
v_call: TRBV5-6

cdr3_aa: ASSLPIQGNEQF
clone_size: .
j_call: TRBJ2-1
v_call: TRBV28

cdr3_aa: ASSPRPQRGLQETQY
clone_size: .
j_call: TRBJ2-5
v_call: TRBV2

cdr3_aa: ASSRDFQETQY
clone_size: .
j_call: TRBJ2-5
v_call: TRBV2

cdr3_aa: ASSLGHSRTNEQY
clone_size: .
j_call: TRBJ2-7
v_call: TRBV7-9

cdr3_aa: ASEGSRNQPQH
clone_size: .
j_call: TRBJ1-5
v_call: TRBV6-1

cdr3_aa: ASRMGTNQPQH
clone_size: .
j_call: TRBJ1-5
v_call: TRBV6-5

cdr3_aa: ASSSYKDRDGYT
clone_size: .
j_call: TRBJ1-2
v_call: TRBV11-2

cdr3_aa: ASSHPGGTNSYEQY
clone_size: .
j_call: TRBJ2-7
v_call: TRBV4-1

cdr3_aa: ASSLRQVYYEQY
clone_size: once
j_call: TRBJ2-7
v_call: TRBV5-6

cdr3_aa: ASSKQEGQGYEQY
clone_size: .
j_call: TRBJ2-7
v_call: TRBV7-2

cdr3_aa: AISWTSGGFGQY
clone_size: .
j_call: TRBJ2-7
v_call: TRBV10-3

cdr3_aa: ASSLQGAGTGELF
clone_size: .
j_call: TRBJ2-2
v_call: TRBV7-7

cdr3_aa: ASSPQGLPNTGELF
clone_size: .
j_call: TRBJ2-2
v_call: TRBV19

cdr3_aa: ASSLRGNTGELF
clone_size: .
j_call: TRBJ2-2
v_call: TRBV7-2

cdr3_aa: ASSLQAGAYNEQF
clone_size: .
j_call: TRBJ2-1
v_call: TRBV7-2

cdr3_aa: ASRKSFFTDTQY
clone_size: .
j_call: TRBJ2-3
v_call: TRBV6-5

cdr3_aa: ASSRGPYEQY
clone_size: .
j_call: TRBJ2-7
v_call: TRBV25-1

cdr3_aa: ASSPRTGGAF
clone_size: .
j_call: TRBJ1-1
v_call: TRBV6-5

cdr3_aa: ASTQRGGLAAYEQY
clone_size: .
j_call: TRBJ2-7
v_call: TRBV6-6

cdr3_aa: ASSQAVAGPSYEQY
clone_size: .
j_call: TRBJ2-7
v_call: TRBV4-1

cdr3_aa: ASSSPDEQF
clone_size: .
j_call: TRBJ2-1
v_call: TRBV18

cdr3_aa: ASSLVLAGLNEQF
clone_size: once
j_call: TRBJ2-1
v_call: TRBV5-4

cdr3_aa: ASWGEEKLF
clone_size: .
j_call: TRBJ1-4
v_call: TRBV6-1

cdr3_aa: ASSPQGQNYEQY
clone_size: .
j_call: TRBJ2-7
v_call: TRBV9

cdr3_aa: ASSSGRGEQY
clone_size: once
j_call: TRBJ2-7
v_call: TRBV7-2

cdr3_aa: ASSFDWDSQETQY
clone_size: .
j_call: TRBJ2-5
v_call: TRBV28

cdr3_aa: ASSPKGTGTQY
clone_size: .
j_call: TRBJ2-3
v_call: TRBV7-2

cdr3_aa: SVAAIYNEQF
clone_size: .
j_call: TRBJ2-1
v_call: TRBV29-1

cdr3_aa: ASSEFGGRVTDTQY
clone_size: .
j_call: TRBJ2-3
v_call: TRBV25-1

cdr3_aa: ASSLLGGGYT
clone_size: .
j_call: TRBJ1-2
v_call: TRBV7-8

cdr3_aa: ASSGTGSQSRANVLT
clone_size: .
j_call: TRBJ2-6
v_call: TRBV7-6

cdr3_aa: ASSSPGLQAREQF
clone_size: .
j_call: TRBJ2-1
v_call: TRBV6-5

cdr3_aa: ASSLRRQPMLNEKLF
clone_size: .
j_call: TRBJ1-4
v_call: TRBV7-2

cdr3_aa: ASSWTGGEQY
clone_size: .
j_call: TRBJ2-7
v_call: TRBV2

cdr3_aa: ASSQVGLAENTGELF
clone_size: .
j_call: TRBJ2-2
v_call: TRBV4-2

cdr3_aa: ASGLTDYGYT
clone_size: .
j_call: TRBJ1-2
v_call: TRBV12-5